The 16 T cell receptor beta chains presented below share a single source sample, sequenced in a study of blood T cell repertoires in COVID-19. Profiled with immunoSEQ multiplex PCR; TCRdb holds only in-frame clones, not every one. The sample holds about 62,000 clones, 85% to 90% seen once. The sequenced sample consisted of peripheral blood. The origin of the receptors is a woman aged 55-69 years with COVID-19, enrolled during active disease.

The rearrangement links TRBV6-2 or TRBV6-3 to TRBJ2-1; TRBD2 matches at 12 bases. V dropped 3 bases and J dropped 7; count of bases not matched to a gene: 10. There are 17 residues in the CDR3. Per germline, CDR1 MNHEY and CDR2 SVGEGT. CDR3 nucleotides: TGTGCCAGCAGTTATTCCCTAGCGGGAGGGCGGAATAATGAGCAGTTCTTC. Translating it yields CASSYSLAGGRNNEQFF.

The J gene is TRBJ1-2, the V gene TRBV27; 11 nucleotides align to TRBD1. Germline loops: CDR1 MNHEY, CDR2 SMNVEV (reference sequence). The CDR3 consists of 16 residues. V was pared by 6 bases and J by 4 bases, with 10 bases of the junction left unmatched. DNA of the CDR3: TGTGCCAGCAGCCGATGGACAGGGGGCGTTCGCTATGGCTACACCTTC. This translates into CASSRWTGGVRYGYTF.

The chain combines TRBV14 with TRBJ2-7; TRBD1 matches at 7 bases. The CDR3 is made up of 17 amino acids. CDR1 and CDR2 from the germline V gene are SGHDN and FVKESK. The V and J ends lost 6 bases and 4 bases, in that order; junction bases with no gene match: 18. This CDR3 is CASSPAAQTGAGYEQYF. In DNA, the CDR3 is TGTGCCAGCAGTCCCGCAGCTCAAACAGGGGCTGGTTACGAGCAGTACTTC.

The V call is TRBV7-3, the J call TRBJ2-7, with 7 bases that match TRBD1. The CDR3 contains 14 residues. The trim removed 5 bases at V and 6 bases at J, leaving 10 bases unmatched. The germline V gene encodes CDR1 SGHTA and CDR2 FQGTGA. CDR3 region: CASSTGASNGEQYF. The CDR3 DNA reads TGTGCCAGCAGCACAGGGGCTAGCAATGGCGAGCAGTACTTC.

The chain joins TRBV30 to TRBJ1-1; TRBD1 might be the D (5 bases). The CDR3 has 13 amino acids. Germline CDR1 reads GTSNPN; CDR2 reads SVGIG (reference sequence). V shed 3 bases and J shed 1 base, with 9 bases lying between them. Here the CDR3 reads CAWSRQGNTEAFF. As DNA, the CDR3 is TGTGCCTGGAGCCGCCAGGGGAACACTGAAGCTTTCTTT.

This chain joins TRBV28 and TRBJ2-2, with 10 bases that match TRBD2. V dropped 7 bases and J dropped 4; count of bases not matched to a gene: 6. CDR1 is MDHEN, CDR2 SYDVKM, per germline. The CDR3 spans 15 residues. As DNA, the CDR3 is TGTGCCAGCATTAAACCTAGCGGGAGCACCGGGGAGCTGTTTTTT. Translated: CASIKPSGSTGELFF.

The gene calls are TRBV19 and TRBJ1-1; D gene ambiguous. This CDR3 spans 12 amino acids. From germline, CDR1 is LNHDA and CDR2 SQIVND (reference sequence). The germline V and J ends were trimmed by 1 base and 11 bases, with 11 bases remaining between them. This CDR3 is CASSIVRGTAFF. The DNA of the CDR3 is TGTGCCAGTAGTATAGTGCGGGGAACGGCTTTCTTT.

The chain combines TRBV12-3 or TRBV12-4 with TRBJ1-6; D not certain. The V end was cut by 5 bases, the J end by 10 bases, with 9 bases between. The CDR3 loop spans 12 amino acids. The CDR3 coding sequence is TGTGCCAGCAGTCAGACACGGTCACCCCTCCACTTT. As protein: CASSQTRSPLHF.

The V and J genes are TRBV19 and TRBJ2-1, with 9 bases fitting TRBD1. J lost 6 bases, V lost 5 bases, and 8 bases had no gene match. The CDR3 has 15 amino acids. The germline CDR1 and CDR2 sequences are LNHDA and SQIVND (reference sequence). CDR3 residues: CASSPGQGIGNEQFF. The CDR3 DNA is TGTGCCAGTAGTCCGGGACAGGGTATCGGCAATGAGCAGTTCTTC.

This clone was recorded only once. The chain combines TRBV25-1 with TRBJ2-7; 8 bases are shared with TRBD2. Looked up from germline, CDR1 is MGHDK and CDR2 is SYGVNS. J lost 3 bases, V lost 8 bases, and 9 bases had no gene match. CDR3 size: 14 residues. CDR3 amino acids: CASRPRSGSYEQYF. The CDR3 nucleotides read TGTGCCAGCCGCCCGCGGAGCGGGAGCTACGAGCAGTACTTC.

V gene TRBV3-1 (or the pseudogene TRBV3-2) combines with J gene TRBJ1-2; 8 bases are shared with TRBD1. Per the germline V gene, CDR1 is LGHDT and CDR2 is YNNKEL (reference sequence). V lost 2 bases, J lost 4 bases, and 3 bases stayed unmatched. This CDR3 region has 14 residues. The CDR3 nucleotides are TGTGCCAGCAGCCAACAGGGGGCCGGCTATGGCTACACCTTC. It encodes CASSQQGAGYGYTF.

The chain is built from TRBV20-1 and TRBJ1-2; TRBD1 aligns across 8 bases. V gave up 3 bases and J gave up 5 bases; unmatched junction bases: 5. Germline V gene lookup returns CDR1 DFQATT and CDR2 SNEGSKA (reference sequence). The CDR3 covers 13 residues. Here the CDR3 DNA reads TGCAGTGCTAGTAGACAGGGGTGGTATGGCTACACCTTC. Its protein product is CSASRQGWYGYTF.

This clone was seen only once. The rearrangement uses TRBV7-2 and TRBJ1-2; maybe TRBD1 (5 bases). CDR1 SGHTA and CDR2 FQGNSA come from the germline V gene. Trimming took off 1 base at V and 6 bases at J, with 9 bases between the two ends. CDR3 length: 13 residues. The CDR3 nucleotides read TGTGCCAGCAGCTTAGTACAGGTTGATGGCTACACCTTC. Its protein is CASSLVQVDGYTF. Based on the CDR3 plus reference TRBV7-2 and TRBJ1-2, the full variable domain is GAGVSQSPSNKVTEKGKDVELRCDPISGHTALYWYRQSLGQGLEFLIYFQGNSAPDKSGLPSDRFSAERTGGSVSTLTIQRTQQEDSAVYLCASSLVQVDGYTFGSGTRLTVV.

The chain carries TRBV2 and TRBJ1-5; the D is unclear. V dropped 4 bases and J dropped 0 bases, with 7 bases sitting between them. The CDR3 loop spans 14 amino acids. Germline V gives CDR1 SNHLY, CDR2 FYNNEI. The CDR3 loop is CASSASYSNQPQHF. The DNA for the CDR3 is TGTGCCAGCAGTGCTTCCTATAGCAATCAGCCCCAGCATTTT.

The J gene is TRBJ1-1, the V gene TRBV28; a weak D match, TRBD1 (5 bases). In germline, CDR1 is MDHEN, CDR2 SYDVKM. V was clipped by 9 bases and J by 4 bases, with 12 bases between them. CDR3 length equals 12 residues. CDR3 DNA: TGTGCCAGTGGGGCGGGGACCACTGAAGCTTTCTTT. Its protein product is CASGAGTTEAFF.

The CDR3 reads CASAPGQGRLGTYEQYF. In DNA, the CDR3 is TGTGCTAGTGCTCCGGGACAGGGAAGACTGGGAACCTACGAGCAGTACTTC. The chain carries TRBV12-5 and TRBJ2-7; 9 nucleotides align to TRBD1. Germline loops: CDR1 LGHNT, CDR2 FRNRAP. This CDR3 has 17 amino acids. After removal of 7 bases from V and 2 bases from J, the junction contained 15 bases not matched to a gene.